This record concerns one TCR beta chain sequence. The ends lost 5 bases at V and 5 bases at J; junction bases unmatched: 9. CDR3 length: 15 amino acids. Germline V gene sequence: CDR1 MNHEY, CDR2 SVGEGT. The entry originates in a study of blood T cell repertoires in COVID-19. Background on the study: Italy, Spain and the United States were the sources of the convalescent and acute COVID-19 samples.

Cohort placement rested on clinical history that participants reported themselves. Before being deemed recovered, Cohort 3 donors had two negative PCRs, clearance, or symptom resolution. Per the original methods: The authors estimated nucleated cell counts from reference gene primer amplification. Produced via immunoSEQ multiplex PCR; TCRdb's table is partial and in-frame only. The D gene and trimming were derived from the DNA, and the V and J assignments and clone size from that table. The table records some 170,000 clones, 75% to 85% of them present only once. Source material: PBMCs or T cells enriched from blood (not recorded which). The TCR sequence derives from a man aged 50 to 59 who had recovered from COVID-19. The chain couples TRBV6-2 or TRBV6-3 to TRBJ1-1; the match to TRBD1 covers 9 bases. The CDR3: CASSPADRGMTEAFF. CDR3 DNA sequence: TGTGCCAGCAGTCCAGCAGACAGGGGGATGACTGAAGCTTTCTTT.